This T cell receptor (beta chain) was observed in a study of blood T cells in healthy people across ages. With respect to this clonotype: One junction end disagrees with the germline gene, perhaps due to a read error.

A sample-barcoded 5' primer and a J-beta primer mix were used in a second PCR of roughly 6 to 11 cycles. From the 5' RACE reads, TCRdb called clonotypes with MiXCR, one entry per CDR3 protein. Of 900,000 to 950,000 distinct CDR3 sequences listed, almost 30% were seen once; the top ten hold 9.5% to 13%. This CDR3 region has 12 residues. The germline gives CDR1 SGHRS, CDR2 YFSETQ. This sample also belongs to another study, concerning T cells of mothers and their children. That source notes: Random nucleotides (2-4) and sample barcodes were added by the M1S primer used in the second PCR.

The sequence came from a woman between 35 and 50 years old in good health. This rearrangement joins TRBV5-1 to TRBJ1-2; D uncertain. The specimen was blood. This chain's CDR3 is CASSLSDYGYIF. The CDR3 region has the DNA TGCGCCAGCAGCTTGTCAGACTATGGCTACATCTTC.